This T cell receptor (beta chain) comes out of a study of T cells after posttransplantation cyclophosphamide. Whole-study findings and limits: Skin or GI-infiltrating T cells shared few TRB sequences with blood.

Treatment was busulfan-fludarabine conditioning, a marrow graft, and cyclophosphamide on days +3 and +4. Comment on this clone: What it binds is unknown.

There are 18 residues in the CDR3. Assay used: immunoSEQ multiplex PCR; TCRdb lists only in-frame clones, some missing. In the table there are 4,000 to 4,500 clones, 76% of which are singletons. V usage is TRBV12-1 and J usage is TRBJ2-1; TRBD2, as called in the table, went unchecked against the DNA. TRBV12-1 is a recognized pseudogene. The sample was PBMCs, taken after allogeneic stem cell transplant with posttransplant cyclophosphamide. The TCR sequence derives from a male patient aged 40 to 50 who received an allogeneic stem cell transplant from a related donor, was CMV-positive, and had acute and chronic GVHD. The T cells may come from the graft donor. In DNA, the CDR3 is TGTGCCAGCAGCTCCGGGACTAGCGGGAGGGCCGAGGAGGATGAGCAGTTCTTC. Translated: CASSSGTSGRAEEDEQFF.